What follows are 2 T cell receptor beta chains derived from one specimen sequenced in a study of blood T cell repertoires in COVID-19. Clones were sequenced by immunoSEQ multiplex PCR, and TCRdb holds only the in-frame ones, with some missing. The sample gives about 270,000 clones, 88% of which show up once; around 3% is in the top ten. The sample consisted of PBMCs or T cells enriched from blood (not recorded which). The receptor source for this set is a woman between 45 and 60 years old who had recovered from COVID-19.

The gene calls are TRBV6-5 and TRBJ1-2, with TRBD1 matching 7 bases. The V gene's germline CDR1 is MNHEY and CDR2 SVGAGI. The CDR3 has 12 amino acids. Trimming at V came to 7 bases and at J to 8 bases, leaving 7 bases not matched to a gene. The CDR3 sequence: CASTEGAGGYTF. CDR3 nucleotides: TGTGCCAGCACCGAGGGGGCCGGCGGCTACACCTTC.

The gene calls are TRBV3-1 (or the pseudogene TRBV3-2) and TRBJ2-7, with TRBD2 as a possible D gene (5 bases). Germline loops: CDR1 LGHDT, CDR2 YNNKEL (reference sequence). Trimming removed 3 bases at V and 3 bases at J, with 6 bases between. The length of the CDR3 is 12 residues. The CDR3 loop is CASSQRVYEQYF. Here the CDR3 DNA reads TGTGCCAGCAGCCAGCGGGTCTACGAGCAGTACTTC.